The T cell receptor beta chain under discussion was sequenced for a study of beta chain features in type 1 diabetes. Study observations and caveats: Moderate but significant shortening of TCRB CDR3s was recorded in all four CD4+ subsets from Type 1 diabetes patients.

This CDR3 contains 13 residues. Germline CDR1 reads SEHNR; CDR2 reads FQNEAQ (reference sequence). V lost 5 bases to trimming and J lost 5 bases, with 12 bases between them. The investigators reverse transcribed all of the isolated RNA, so they sequenced expressed TCRB transcripts. Sequenced by immunoSEQ multiplex PCR; TCRdb stores in-frame clones only, minus some. The repertoire has around 260,000 clones, around 21% of them found once; the top ten carry 0.028%. Regarding this clone: The antigen remains unidentified.

The sample comprised naive CD4+ T cells from blood. The source of this sequence is a woman aged 40-49 years with type 1 diabetes. The chain uses TRBV7-9 and TRBJ2-5; TRBD2 might be the D (6 bases). The CDR3 region has the DNA TGTGCCAGCAGCCTGACTCGGGGGGAGACCCAGTACTTC. It specifies CASSLTRGETQYF.